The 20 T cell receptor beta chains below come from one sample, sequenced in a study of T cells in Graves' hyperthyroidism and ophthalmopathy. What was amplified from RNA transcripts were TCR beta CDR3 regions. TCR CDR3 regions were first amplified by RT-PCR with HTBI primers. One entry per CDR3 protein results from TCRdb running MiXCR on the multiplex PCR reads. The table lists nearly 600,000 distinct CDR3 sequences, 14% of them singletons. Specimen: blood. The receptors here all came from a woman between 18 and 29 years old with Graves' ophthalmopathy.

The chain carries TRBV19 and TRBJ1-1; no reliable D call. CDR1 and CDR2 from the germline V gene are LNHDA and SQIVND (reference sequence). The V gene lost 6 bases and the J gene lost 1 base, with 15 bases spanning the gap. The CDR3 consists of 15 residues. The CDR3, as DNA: TGTGCCAGTAGGGTAGCCGACCGGGCGAACACTGAAGCTTTCTTT. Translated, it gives CASRVADRANTEAFF.

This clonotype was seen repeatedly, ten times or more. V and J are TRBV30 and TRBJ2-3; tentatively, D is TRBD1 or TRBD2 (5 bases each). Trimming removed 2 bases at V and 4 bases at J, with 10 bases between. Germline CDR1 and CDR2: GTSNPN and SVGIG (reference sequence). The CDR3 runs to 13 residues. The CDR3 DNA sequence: TGTGCCTGGAGTCGTGTGGGGGCAGATACGCAGTATTTT. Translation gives CAWSRVGADTQYF. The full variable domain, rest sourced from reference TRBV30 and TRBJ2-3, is SQTIHQWPATLVQPVGSPLSLECTVEGTSNPNLYWYRQAAGRGLQLLFYSVGIGQISSEVPQNLSASRPQDRQFILSSKKLLLSDSGFYLCAWSRVGADTQYFGPGTRLTVL.

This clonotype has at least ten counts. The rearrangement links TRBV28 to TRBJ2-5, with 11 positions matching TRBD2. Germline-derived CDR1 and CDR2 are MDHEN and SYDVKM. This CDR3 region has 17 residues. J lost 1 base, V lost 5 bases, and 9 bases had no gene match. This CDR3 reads CASSGAPGTSGQETQYF. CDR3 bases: TGTGCCAGCAGTGGGGCCCCCGGGACTAGCGGCCAAGAGACCCAGTACTTC.

Here the CDR3 reads CSVFGDTEAFF. DNA for the CDR3: TGCAGCGTTTTTGGGGACACTGAAGCTTTCTTT. This rearrangement joins TRBV29-1 to TRBJ1-1; D gene ambiguous. CDR3 length: 11 amino acids. Trimming shortened V by 5 bases and J by 3 bases, and 7 bases separated the two germline ends. In germline, CDR1 is SQVTM, CDR2 ANQGSEA.

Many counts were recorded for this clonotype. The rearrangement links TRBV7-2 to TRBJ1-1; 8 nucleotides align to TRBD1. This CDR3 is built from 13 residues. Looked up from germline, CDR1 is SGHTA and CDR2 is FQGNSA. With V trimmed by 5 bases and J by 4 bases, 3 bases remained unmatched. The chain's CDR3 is CASSPTGATEAFF. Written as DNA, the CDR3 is TGTGCCAGCAGCCCGACAGGGGCCACTGAAGCTTTCTTT.

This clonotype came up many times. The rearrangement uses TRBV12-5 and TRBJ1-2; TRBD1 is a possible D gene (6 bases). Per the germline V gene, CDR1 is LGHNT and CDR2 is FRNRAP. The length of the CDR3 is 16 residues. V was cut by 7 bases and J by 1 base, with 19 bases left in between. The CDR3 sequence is CASAPDHRVINYGYTF. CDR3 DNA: TGTGCTAGTGCCCCCGATCACAGGGTGATTAACTATGGCTACACCTTC.

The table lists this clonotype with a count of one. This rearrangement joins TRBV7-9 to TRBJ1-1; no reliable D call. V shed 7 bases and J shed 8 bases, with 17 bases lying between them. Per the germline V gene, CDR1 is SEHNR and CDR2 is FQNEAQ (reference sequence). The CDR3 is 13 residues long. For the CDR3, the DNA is TGTGCCAGCATCTTGAGGAGGAATGGGGAAGCTTTCTTT. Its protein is CASILRRNGEAFF.

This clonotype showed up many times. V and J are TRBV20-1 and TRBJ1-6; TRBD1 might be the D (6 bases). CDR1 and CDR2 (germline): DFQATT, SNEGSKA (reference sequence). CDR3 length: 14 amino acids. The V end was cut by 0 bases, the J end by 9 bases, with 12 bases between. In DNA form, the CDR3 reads TGCAGTGCTAGAGATCAGGGGTACGCTTCACCCCTCCACTTT. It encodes CSARDQGYASPLHF.

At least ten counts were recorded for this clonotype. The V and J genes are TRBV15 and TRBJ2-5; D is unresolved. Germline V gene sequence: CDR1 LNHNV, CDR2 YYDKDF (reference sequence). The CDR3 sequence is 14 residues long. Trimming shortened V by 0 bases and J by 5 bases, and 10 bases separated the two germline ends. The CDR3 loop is CATSRDQVAETQYF. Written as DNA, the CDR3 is TGTGCCACCAGCAGAGATCAGGTTGCGGAGACCCAGTACTTC.

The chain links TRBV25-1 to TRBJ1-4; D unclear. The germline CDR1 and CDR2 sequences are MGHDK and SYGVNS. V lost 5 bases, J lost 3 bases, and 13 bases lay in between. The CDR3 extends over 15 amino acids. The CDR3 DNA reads TGTGCCAGCAGTACCTTGGGCGGGGCTAATGAAAAACTGTTTTTT. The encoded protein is CASSTLGGANEKLFF.

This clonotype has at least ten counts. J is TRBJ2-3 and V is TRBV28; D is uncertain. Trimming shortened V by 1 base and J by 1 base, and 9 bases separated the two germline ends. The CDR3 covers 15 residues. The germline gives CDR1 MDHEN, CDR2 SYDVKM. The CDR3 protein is CASSLLPLGTDTQYF. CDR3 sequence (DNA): TGTGCCAGCAGTTTATTACCCCTAGGCACAGATACGCAGTATTTT. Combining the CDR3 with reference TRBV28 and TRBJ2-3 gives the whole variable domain DVKVTQSSRYLVKRTGEKVFLECVQDMDHENMFWYRQDPGLGLRLIYFSYDVKMKEKGDIPEGYSVSREKKERFSLILESASTNQTSMYLCASSLLPLGTDTQYFGPGTRLTVL.

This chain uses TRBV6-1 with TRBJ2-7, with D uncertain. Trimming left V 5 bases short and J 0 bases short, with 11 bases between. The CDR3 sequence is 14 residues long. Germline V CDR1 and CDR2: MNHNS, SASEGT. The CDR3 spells CASSHSTNSYEQYF. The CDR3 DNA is TGTGCCAGCAGTCACTCCACGAACTCCTACGAGCAGTACTTC.

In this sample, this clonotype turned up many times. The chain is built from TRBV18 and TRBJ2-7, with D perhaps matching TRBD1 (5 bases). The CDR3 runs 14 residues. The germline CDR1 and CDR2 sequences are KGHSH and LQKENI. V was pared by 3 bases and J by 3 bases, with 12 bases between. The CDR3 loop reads CASSPPSRDYEQYF. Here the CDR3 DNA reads TGTGCCAGCTCACCCCCGAGCAGGGACTACGAGCAGTACTTC.

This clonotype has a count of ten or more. For the CDR3, the DNA is TGTGCCAGCAGTTTAAGGAGACTTCACGGCAATCAGCCCCAGCATTTT. This encodes CASSLRRLHGNQPQHF. The chain joins TRBV28 to TRBJ1-5, with D unresolved. Trimming removed 2 bases at V and 2 bases at J, with 13 bases between. Germline loops: CDR1 MDHEN, CDR2 SYDVKM. The CDR3 length is 16 residues.

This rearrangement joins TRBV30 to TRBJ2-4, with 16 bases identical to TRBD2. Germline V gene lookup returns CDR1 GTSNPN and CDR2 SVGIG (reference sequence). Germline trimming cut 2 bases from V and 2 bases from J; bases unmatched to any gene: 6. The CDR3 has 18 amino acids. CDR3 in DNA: TGTGCCTGGAGTCCACCGGGACTAGCGGGAGGGCCCAAAAACATTCAGTACTTC. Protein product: CAWSPPGLAGGPKNIQYF.

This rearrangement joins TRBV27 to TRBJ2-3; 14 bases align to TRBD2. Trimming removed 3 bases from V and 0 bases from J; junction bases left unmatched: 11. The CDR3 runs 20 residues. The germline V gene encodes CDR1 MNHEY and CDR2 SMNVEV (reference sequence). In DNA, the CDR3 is TGTGCCAGCAGTTTTTCCACGGGACTAGCGGGAGCCGGTAGCACAGATACGCAGTATTTT. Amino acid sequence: CASSFSTGLAGAGSTDTQYF.

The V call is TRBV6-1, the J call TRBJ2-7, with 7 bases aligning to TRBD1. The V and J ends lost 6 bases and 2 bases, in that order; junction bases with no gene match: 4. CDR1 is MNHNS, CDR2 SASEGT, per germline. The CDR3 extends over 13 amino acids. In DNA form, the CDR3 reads TGTGCCAGCAGAATCGACAGGGCCTACGAGCAGTACTTC. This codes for CASRIDRAYEQYF.

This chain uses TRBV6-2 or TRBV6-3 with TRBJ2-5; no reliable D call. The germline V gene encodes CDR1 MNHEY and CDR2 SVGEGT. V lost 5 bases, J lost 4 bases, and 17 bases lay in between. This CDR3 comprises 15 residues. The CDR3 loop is CASSGRNPYGETQYF. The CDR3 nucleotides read TGTGCCAGCAGTGGTAGAAACCCTTACGGAGAGACCCAGTACTTC.

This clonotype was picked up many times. The CDR3 loop is CAISERSGGNTIYF. CDR3 coding DNA: TGTGCCATCAGTGAGCGCTCCGGCGGAAACACCATATATTTT. The genes are TRBV10-3 and TRBJ1-3; D gene uncertain. This CDR3 region has 14 residues. The germline V gene encodes CDR1 ENHRY and CDR2 SYGVKD. Trimming left V 2 bases short and J 4 bases short, with 9 bases between.

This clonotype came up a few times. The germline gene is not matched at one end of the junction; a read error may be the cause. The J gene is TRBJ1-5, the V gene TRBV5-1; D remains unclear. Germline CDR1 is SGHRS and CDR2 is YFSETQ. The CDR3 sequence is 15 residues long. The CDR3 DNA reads TGCGCCGGCAGCTTTGGAGGGTATAGCAATCAGCCCCAGCATTTT. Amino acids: CAGSFGGYSNQPQHF.